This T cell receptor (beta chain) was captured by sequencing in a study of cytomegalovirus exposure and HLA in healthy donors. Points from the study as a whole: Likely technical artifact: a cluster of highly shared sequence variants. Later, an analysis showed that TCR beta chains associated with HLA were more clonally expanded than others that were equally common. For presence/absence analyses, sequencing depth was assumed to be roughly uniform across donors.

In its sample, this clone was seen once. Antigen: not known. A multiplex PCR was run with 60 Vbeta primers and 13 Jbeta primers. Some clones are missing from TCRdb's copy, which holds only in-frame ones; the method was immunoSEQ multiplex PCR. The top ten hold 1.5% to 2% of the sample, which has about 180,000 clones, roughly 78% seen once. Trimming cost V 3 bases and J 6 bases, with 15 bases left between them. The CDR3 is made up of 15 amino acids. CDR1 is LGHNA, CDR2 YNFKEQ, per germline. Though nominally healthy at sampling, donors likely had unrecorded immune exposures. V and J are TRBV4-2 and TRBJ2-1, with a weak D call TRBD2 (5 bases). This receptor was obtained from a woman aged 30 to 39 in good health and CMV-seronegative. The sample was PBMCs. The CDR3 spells CASSHPGFEGNEQFF. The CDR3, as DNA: TGTGCCAGCAGCCATCCCGGATTTGAGGGCAATGAGCAGTTCTTC.